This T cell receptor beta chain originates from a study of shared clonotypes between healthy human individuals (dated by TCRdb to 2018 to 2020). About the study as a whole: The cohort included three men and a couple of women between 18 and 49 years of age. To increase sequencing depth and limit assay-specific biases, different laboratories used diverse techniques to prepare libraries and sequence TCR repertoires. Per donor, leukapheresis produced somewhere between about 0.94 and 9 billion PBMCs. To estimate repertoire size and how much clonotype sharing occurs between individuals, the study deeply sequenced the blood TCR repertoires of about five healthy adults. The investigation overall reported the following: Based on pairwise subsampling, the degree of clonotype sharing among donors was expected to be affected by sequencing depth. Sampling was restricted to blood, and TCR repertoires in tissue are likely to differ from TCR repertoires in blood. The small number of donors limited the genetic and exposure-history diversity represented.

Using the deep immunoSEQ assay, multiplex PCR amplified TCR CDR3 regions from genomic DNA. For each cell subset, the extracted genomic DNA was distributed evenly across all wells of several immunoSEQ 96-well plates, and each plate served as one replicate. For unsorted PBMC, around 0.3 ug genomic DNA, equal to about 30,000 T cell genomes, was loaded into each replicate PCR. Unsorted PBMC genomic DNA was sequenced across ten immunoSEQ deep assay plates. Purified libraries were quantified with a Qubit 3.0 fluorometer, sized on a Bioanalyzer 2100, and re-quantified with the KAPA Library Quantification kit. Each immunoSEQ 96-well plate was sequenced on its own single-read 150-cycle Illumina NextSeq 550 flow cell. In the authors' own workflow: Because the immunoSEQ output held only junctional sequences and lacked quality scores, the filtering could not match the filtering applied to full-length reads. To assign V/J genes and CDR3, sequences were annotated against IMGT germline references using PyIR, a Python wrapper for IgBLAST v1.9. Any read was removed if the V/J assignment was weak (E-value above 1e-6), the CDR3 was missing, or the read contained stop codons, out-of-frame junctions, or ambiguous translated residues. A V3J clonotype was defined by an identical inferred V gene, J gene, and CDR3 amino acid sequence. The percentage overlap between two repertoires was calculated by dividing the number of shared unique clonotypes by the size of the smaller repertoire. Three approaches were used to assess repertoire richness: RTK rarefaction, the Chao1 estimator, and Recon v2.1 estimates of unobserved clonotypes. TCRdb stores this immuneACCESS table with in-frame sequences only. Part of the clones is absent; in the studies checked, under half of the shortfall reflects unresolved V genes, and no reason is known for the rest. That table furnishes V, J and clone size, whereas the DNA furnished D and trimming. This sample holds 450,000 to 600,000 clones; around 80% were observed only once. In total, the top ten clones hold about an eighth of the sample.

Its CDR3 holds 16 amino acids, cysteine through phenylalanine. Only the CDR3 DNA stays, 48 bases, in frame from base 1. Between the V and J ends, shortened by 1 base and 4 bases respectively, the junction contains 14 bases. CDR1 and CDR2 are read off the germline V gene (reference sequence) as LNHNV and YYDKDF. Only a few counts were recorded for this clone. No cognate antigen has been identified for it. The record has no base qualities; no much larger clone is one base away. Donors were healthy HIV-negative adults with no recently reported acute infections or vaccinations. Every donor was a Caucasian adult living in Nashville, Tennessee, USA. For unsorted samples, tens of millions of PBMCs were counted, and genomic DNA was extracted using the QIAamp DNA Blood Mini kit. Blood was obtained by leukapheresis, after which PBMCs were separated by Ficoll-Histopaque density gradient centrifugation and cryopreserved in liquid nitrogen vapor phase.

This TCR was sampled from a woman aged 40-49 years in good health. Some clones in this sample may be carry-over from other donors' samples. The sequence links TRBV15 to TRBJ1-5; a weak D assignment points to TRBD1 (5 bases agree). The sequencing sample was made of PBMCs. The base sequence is TGTGCCACCAGCAGAGGGGAAGGGACTCTTAATCAGCCCCAGCATTTT. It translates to CATSRGEGTLNQPQHF.